This TCR beta chain was recorded in a study of regulatory T cells in long-lasting Graves disease. General observations from the study: Persistent disease was characterized by preferential usage of TRBV28, TRBJ1-2 and TRBJ2-5. Persistent Graves' patients showed less TCR diversity than newly diagnosed ones. The persistent group shared 2,500 to 3,000 public clonotypes, more than the 850 to 1,000 shared by new patients.

Arm-PCR of CDR3 regions with iRepertoire HTBI primers generated TCR beta libraries. MiXCR, run by TCRdb on the multiplex PCR reads, gives a single entry per CDR3 protein. The data contain 550,000 to 700,000 distinct CDR3 sequences, 16% of them singletons. As to time point: newly diagnosed GD, antithyroid drugs for less than 3 months. Preparation of the TCR library used RNA extracted from PBMCs. This clonotype has at least ten counts. The antigen is undetermined. The length of the CDR3 is 16 residues. From germline, CDR1 is MNHEY and CDR2 SMNVEV (reference sequence). Trimming cost V 0 bases and J 3 bases; bases outside gene matches: 1. These data also featured in a second study, about T cells in Graves' hyperthyroidism and ophthalmopathy. That source notes: Most thyroid clonotypes with frequency above 0.001 were detected in blood.

The chain is built from TRBV27 and TRBJ2-7, with TRBD2 identical over 14 bases. The sequencing here drew on peripheral blood mononuclear cells (PBMCs), taken at new diagnosis, from a patient treated with antithyroid drugs. The clonotype originates from a man younger than 35 with Graves disease. CDR3 DNA sequence: TGTGCCAGCAGTTTATCCGGACTAGCGGGAGGCTACGAGCAGTACTTC. Translation gives CASSLSGLAGGYEQYF.